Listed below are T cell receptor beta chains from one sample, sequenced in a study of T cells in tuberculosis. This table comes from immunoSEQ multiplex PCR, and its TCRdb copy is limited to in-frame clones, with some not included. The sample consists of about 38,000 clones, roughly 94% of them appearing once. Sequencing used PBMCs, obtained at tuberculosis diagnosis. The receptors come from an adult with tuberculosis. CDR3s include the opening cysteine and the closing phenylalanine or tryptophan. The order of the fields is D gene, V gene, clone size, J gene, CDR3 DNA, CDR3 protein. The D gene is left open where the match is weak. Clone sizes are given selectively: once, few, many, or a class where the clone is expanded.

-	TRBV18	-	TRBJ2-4	TGTGCCAGCGGTGAGGCCGGAAACATTCAGTACTTC	CASGEAGNIQYF
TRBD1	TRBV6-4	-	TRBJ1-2	TGTGCCAGCAGTGATCCGGGACAGCCTAACTATGGCTACACCTTC	CASSDPGQPNYGYTF
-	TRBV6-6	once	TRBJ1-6	TGTGCCAGCAGGGCGACAGGCGGCTCCTATAATTCACCCCTCCACTTT	CASRATGGSYNSPLHF
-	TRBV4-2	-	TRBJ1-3	TGTGCCAGCAGCCCCGGGATGGTCTCTGGAAACACCATATATTTT	CASSPGMVSGNTIYF
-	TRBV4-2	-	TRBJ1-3	TGTGCCAGCAGCCAAGATCTCGGAGGGAGCTCTGGAAACACCATATATTTT	CASSQDLGGSSGNTIYF
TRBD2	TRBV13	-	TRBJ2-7	TGTGCCAGCAGCTTCAGGACTAGCGGTAGAAGCTCCTACGAGCAGTACTTC	CASSFRTSGRSSYEQYF
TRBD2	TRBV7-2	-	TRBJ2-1	TGTGCCAGCAGCCCGGCCCGGGGGGGGTACAATGAGCAGTTCTTC	CASSPARGGYNEQFF
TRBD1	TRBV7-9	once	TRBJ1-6	TGTGCCAGCAGCTTAGCGCGGACAGGGAATTCACCCCTCCACTTT	CASSLARTGNSPLHF
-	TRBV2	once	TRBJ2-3	TGTGCCAGCGAAGGGGGGGTTCAGTATTTT	CASEGGVQYF
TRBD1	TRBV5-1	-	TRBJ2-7	TGCGCCAGCAGCCGGATGGACAGGGAACGGTACTTC	CASSRMDRERYF
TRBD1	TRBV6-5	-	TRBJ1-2	TGTGCCAGCAGGAGCATGCAGGACAGGTCCTACGGCTACACCTTC	CASRSMQDRSYGYTF
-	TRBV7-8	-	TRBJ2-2	TGTGCCAGCAGCTTAGCGGGGGGCACCGGGGAGCTGTTTTTT	CASSLAGGTGELFF
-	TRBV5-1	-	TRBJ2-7	TGCGCCAGCAGCTTGGTGACAGACTACGAGCAGTACTTC	CASSLVTDYEQYF
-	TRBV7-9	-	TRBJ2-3	TGTGCCAGCAGCTTAGGGGCATCGCCACCAGATACGCAGTATTTT	CASSLGASPPDTQYF
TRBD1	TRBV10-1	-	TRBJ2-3	TGCGCCAGCAGTGAGACACGGACAGGGTCAGATACGCAGTATTTT	CASSETRTGSDTQYF
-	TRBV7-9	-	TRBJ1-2	TGTGCCAGCAGCTTAGTTGGACACAACTATGGCTACACCTTC	CASSLVGHNYGYTF
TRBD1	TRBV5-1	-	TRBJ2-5	TGCGCCAGCAGCTTCGTGGGACAGGGGGTCGGAGAGACCCAGTACTTC	CASSFVGQGVGETQYF
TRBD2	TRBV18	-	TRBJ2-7	TGTGCCAGCTTAGCCGGCGGGGGGGCCAACGAGCAGTACTTC	CASLAGGGANEQYF
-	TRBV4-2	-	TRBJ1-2	TGTGCCAGCAGCCAAGATTCGAACATCAACTATGGCTACACCTTC	CASSQDSNINYGYTF
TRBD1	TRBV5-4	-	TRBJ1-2	TGTGCCAGCAGCTTCAATAGGGACAGAATCTATGGCTACACCTTC	CASSFNRDRIYGYTF
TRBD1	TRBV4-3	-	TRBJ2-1	TGCGCCAGCAGCCAGGAGACAGGGTACAATGAGCAGTTCTTC	CASSQETGYNEQFF
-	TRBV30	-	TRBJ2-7	TGTGCCTGGAGCCAACAAGGAGGGCAGTACTTC	CAWSQQGGQYF
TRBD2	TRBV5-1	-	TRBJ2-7	TGCGCCAGCAGCCCCGCCGGGGGGTACGAGCAGTACTTC	CASSPAGGYEQYF
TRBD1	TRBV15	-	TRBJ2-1	TGTGCCACCAGCAGCCCCGACACCGGGGACAGGGCACGGAATGAGCAGTTCTTC	CATSSPDTGDRARNEQFF
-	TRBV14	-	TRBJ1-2	TGTGCCAGCAGCCAAAGCAGGGGAGATGGCTACACCTTC	CASSQSRGDGYTF
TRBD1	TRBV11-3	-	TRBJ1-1	TGTGCCAGCAGCTTAGCAGGGACAGGGCGCACTGAAGCTTTCTTT	CASSLAGTGRTEAFF
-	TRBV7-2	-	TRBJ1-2	TGTGCCAGCAGCCCACAGGACCTCTATGGCTACACCTTC	CASSPQDLYGYTF
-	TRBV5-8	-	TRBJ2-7	TGTGCCAGCAGCTTGCTCGTTTTTGGAGGGCACGAGCAGTACTTC	CASSLLVFGGHEQYF
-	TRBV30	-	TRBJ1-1	TGTGCCCAGCGCGTTGGTGCGAACACTGAAGCTTTCTTT	CAQRVGANTEAFF
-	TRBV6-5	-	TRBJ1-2	TGTGCCAGCATTGCCCAACAGGGAAGATACACCTTC	CASIAQQGRYTF
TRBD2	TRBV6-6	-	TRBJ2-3	TGTGCCAGCAATCGGGGGGGGCTAGCAGATACGCAGTATTTT	CASNRGGLADTQYF
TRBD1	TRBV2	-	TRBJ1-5	TGTGCCAGCAGTGGGGCCGGGACAGGAAATCAGCCCCAGCATTTT	CASSGAGTGNQPQHF
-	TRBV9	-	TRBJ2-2	TGTGCCAGCAGCGGGGGGGGCCGCGACACCGGGGAGCTGTTTTTT	CASSGGGRDTGELFF
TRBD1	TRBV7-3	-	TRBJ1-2	TGTGCCAGCAGTTATGGGACAGGGGCCTATGGCTACACCTTC	CASSYGTGAYGYTF
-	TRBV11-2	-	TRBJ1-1	TGTGCCAGCAGCGAGCGGGCGGGACGGCTTGCGGAGACTGAAGCTTTCTTT	CASSERAGRLAETEAFF
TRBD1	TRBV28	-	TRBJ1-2	TGTGCCAGCAGTCCGTCACCGGGACAGGGGGATTATGGCTACACCTTC	CASSPSPGQGDYGYTF
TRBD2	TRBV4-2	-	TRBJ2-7	TGTGCCAGCAGCCAGGGTGATCCGGGACTAGCGGGGGGGCTAGGCGAGCAGTACTTC	CASSQGDPGLAGGLGEQYF
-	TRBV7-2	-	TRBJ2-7	TGTGCCAGCAGCTTACAGGGCTGGGCGTACGAGCAGTACTTC	CASSLQGWAYEQYF
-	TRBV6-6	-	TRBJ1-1	TGTGCCAGCAGTTTACGGAGTACTGAAGCTTTCTTT	CASSLRSTEAFF
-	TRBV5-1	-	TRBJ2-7	TGCGCCAGCAGCTTGGAGGCGGTCTCCTACGAGCAGTACTTC	CASSLEAVSYEQYF
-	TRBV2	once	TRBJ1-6	TGTGCCAGCCACAGGGACTCCTATAATTCACCCCTCCACTTT	CASHRDSYNSPLHF
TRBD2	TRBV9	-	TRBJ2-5	TGTGCCAGCAGCGTCGCCCCGGGACTAGCGGAGACCCAGTACTTC	CASSVAPGLAETQYF
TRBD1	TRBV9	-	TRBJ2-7	TGTGCCAGCAGCGTACGGACAGGGGCCGCCTACGAGCAGTACTTC	CASSVRTGAAYEQYF
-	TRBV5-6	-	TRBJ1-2	TGTGCCAGCAGCCTGCCGAGTCGGGGGGGCTGGGGCTATGGCTACACCTTC	CASSLPSRGGWGYGYTF
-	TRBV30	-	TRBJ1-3	TGTGCCTGGAGTGCTGGCTCAACTGGAAACACCATATATTTT	CAWSAGSTGNTIYF
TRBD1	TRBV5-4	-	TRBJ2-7	TGTGCCAGCAGCTTGAAGACAGGGATCTCCGAGCAGTACTTC	CASSLKTGISEQYF
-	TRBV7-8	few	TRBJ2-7	TGTGCCAGCAGCTTAAGCGGGTGGGACCACGAGCAGTACTTC	CASSLSGWDHEQYF